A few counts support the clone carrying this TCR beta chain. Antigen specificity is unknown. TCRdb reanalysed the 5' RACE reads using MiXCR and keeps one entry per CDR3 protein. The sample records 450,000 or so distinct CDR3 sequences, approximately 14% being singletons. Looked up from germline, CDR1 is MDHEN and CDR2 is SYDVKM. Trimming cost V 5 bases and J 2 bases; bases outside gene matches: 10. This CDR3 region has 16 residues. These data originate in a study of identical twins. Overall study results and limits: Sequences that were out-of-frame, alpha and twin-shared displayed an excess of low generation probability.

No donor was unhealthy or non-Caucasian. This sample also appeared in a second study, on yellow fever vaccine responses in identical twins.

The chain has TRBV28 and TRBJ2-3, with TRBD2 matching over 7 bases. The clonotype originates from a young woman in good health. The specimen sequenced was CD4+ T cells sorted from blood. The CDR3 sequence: CASSTAYSGVTDTQYF. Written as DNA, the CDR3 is TGTGCCAGCAGTACCGCATACAGCGGGGTCACAGATACGCAGTATTTT.